This TCR beta chain stems from a study of blood T cell repertoires in COVID-19. There are 15 residues in the CDR3. V was cut by 0 bases and J by 3 bases, with 10 bases left in between. CDR1 SGHRS and CDR2 YFSETQ come from the germline V gene. Original data processing: Estimation of nucleated cell counts was performed using reference gene primer amplification. The data were produced by immunoSEQ multiplex PCR, yet TCRdb's version contains in-frame clones alone and is incomplete. V, J and clone size derive from that table, while D and trimming were established from the DNA sequence. Here the sample spans over 150,000 clones, around 80% being singletons.

The chain recombines TRBV5-1 with TRBJ1-5; maybe TRBD1 (6 bases). This receptor was identified in a woman aged 60-70 years with acute or convalescent COVID-19. Input material: peripheral blood. CDR3 in DNA: TGCGCCAGCAGCTTGGGGACAGAATTCAATCAGCCCCAGCATTTT. Its protein is CASSLGTEFNQPQHF.